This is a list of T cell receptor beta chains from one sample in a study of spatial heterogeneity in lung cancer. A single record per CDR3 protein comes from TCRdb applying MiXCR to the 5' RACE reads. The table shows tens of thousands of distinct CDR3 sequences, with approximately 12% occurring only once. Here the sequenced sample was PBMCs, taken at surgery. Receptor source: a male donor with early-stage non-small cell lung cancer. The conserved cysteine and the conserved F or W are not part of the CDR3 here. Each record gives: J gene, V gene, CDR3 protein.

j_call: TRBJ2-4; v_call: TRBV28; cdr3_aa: ASSLGGGKNIQY
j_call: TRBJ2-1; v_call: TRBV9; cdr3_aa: ASSVEDRGTSGSHEQF
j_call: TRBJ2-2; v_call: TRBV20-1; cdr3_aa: SGEGPTGELF
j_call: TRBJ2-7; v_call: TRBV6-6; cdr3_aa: ASSPSYYEQY
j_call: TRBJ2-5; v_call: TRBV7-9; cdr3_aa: ASSLLQETQY
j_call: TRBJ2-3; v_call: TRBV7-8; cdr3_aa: ASSLAPTSGGALDTQY
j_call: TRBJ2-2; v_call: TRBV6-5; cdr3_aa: ASSYRETTGELF
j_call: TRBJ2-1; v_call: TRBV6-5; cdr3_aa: ASLPSGTSGRNEQF
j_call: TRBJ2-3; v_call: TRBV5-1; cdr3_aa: ASSAGLAGTDTQY
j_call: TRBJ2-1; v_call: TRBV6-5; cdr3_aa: ASSYSGGSEQF
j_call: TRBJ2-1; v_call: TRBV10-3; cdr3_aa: AISESGDRYNEQF
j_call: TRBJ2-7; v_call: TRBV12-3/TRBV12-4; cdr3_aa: ASSLGSVSSYEQY
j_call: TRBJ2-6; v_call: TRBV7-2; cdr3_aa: ASSLVGGPGANVLT
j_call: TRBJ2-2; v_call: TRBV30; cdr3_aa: AWTLRNTGELF
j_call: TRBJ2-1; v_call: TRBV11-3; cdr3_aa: ASSQRTSGNGEQF
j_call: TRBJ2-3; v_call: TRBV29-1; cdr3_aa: SATSGGSSATQY
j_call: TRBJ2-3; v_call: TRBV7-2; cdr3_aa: ASTSRGPGTDTQY
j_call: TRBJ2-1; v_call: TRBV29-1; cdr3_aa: SARGTGPYNEQF
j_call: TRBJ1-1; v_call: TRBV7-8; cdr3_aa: ASSPNGRDHTGIRAF
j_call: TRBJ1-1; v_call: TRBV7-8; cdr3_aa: ASSLVVGLAEAF
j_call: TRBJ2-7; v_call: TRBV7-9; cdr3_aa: ASSSPGSASEQY
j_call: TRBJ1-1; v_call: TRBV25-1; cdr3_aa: ASSALQDLNTEAF
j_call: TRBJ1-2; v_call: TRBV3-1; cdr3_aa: ASSLPGGNYGYT
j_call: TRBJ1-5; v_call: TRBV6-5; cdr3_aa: ASSLVGGVNQPQH
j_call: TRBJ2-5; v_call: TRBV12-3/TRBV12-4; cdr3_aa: ASSGIVGGGQDTQY
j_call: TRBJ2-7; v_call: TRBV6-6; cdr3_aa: ASSWGQNEQY
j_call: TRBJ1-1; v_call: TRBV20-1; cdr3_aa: SARERTRGF
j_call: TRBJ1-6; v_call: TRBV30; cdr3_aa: AWSSGTGNSPLH
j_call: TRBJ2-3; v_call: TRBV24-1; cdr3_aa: ATSAAGGLTDTQY
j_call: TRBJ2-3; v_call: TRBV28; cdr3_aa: ASSLFRLAGTDTQY
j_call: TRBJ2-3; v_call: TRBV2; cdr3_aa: ASSVGLAGVGAQY
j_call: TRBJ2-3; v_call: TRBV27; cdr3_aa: ASSSLATLTQY
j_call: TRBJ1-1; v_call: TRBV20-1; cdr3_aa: SARLLDRTEAF
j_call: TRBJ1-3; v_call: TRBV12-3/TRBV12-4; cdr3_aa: ASSLQGLSGNTIY
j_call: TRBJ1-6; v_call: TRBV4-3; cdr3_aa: ASSQDEPGTGPSPLH
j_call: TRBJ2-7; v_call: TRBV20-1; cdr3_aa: SVSGGNYEQY
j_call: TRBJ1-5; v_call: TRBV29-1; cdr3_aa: SGAASTTINQPQH
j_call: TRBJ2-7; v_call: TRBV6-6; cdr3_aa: ATKRVYEQY
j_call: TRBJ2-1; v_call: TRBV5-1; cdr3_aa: ASSLQTSGTHNEQF
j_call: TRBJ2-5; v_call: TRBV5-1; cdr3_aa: ASSRNQETQY
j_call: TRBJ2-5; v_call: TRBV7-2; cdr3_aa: ASSLSSGKETQY